These 27 T cell receptor beta chains were all obtained from the same sample, sequenced in a study of PD-L1 blockade in urothelial cancer. Clones were sequenced by immunoSEQ multiplex PCR, and TCRdb holds only the in-frame ones, with some missing. The repertoire holds roughly 47,000 clones, with around 79% as singletons. Sample time point: pretreatment peripheral blood. Sequenced material: PBMCs, taken around atezolizumab (anti-PD-L1) treatment. These receptor sequences come from a man between 65 and 79 years old with urothelial cancer.

The chain joins TRBV27 to TRBJ1-2; D possibly corresponds to TRBD1 (6 bases). The CDR3 consists of 15 residues. The ends were cut back, 3 bases at V and 7 bases at J, with 18 bases in the middle. CDR1 MNHEY and CDR2 SMNVEV come from the germline V gene (reference sequence). The CDR3 DNA follows: TGTGCCAGCAGTTTCACCGGGACACTCCCAGGTGGCTACACCTTC. Protein sequence: CASSFTGTLPGGYTF.

The gene calls are TRBV7-6 and TRBJ2-7; D ambiguous. Trimming took off 5 bases at V and 0 bases at J, with 14 bases between the two ends. Germline V gene data show CDR1 as SGHVS and CDR2 as FNYEAQ. The CDR3 totals 15 residues. The chain's CDR3 is CASSDSRLVSYEQYF. In nucleotides, the CDR3 is TGTGCCAGCAGCGACTCGCGGCTAGTCTCCTACGAGCAGTACTTC.

This chain uses TRBV7-2 with TRBJ2-7; 10 nucleotides align to TRBD2. Germline CDR1 and CDR2: SGHTA and FQGNSA. The V and J ends lost 4 bases and 4 bases, in that order; junction bases with no gene match: 10. This CDR3 contains 16 residues. The DNA for the CDR3 is TGTGCCAGCAGCTCGCAGGCTAGCGGGAGAGGATACGAGCAGTACTTC. Translating gives CASSSQASGRGYEQYF.

V is TRBV10-3 and J is TRBJ2-7; D not resolved. CDR3 size: 12 residues. Trimming removed 3 bases from V and 0 bases from J, with 3 bases in between. Germline values: CDR1 ENHRY, CDR2 SYGVKD. This CDR3 is CAISDNSYEQYF. The CDR3 bases are TGTGCCATCAGTGATAACTCCTACGAGCAGTACTTC.

The chain is built from TRBV18 and TRBJ2-5; D gene ambiguous. The germline CDR1 and CDR2 sequences are KGHSH and LQKENI. V was clipped by 1 base and J by 4 bases, with 4 bases between them. This CDR3 is built from 12 residues. CDR3 residues: CASSPRAETQYF. The CDR3 region has the DNA TGTGCCAGCTCACCACGGGCAGAGACCCAGTACTTC. Full variable domain (outside the CDR3, taken from reference TRBV18 and TRBJ2-5): NAGVMQNPRHLVRRRGQEARLRCSPMKGHSHVYWYRQLPEEGLKFMVYLQKENIIDESGMPKERFSAEFPKEGPSILRIQQVVRGDSAAYFCASSPRAETQYFGPGTRLLVL.

This clone was found once. The rearrangement uses TRBV4-1 and TRBJ2-7, with D possibly matching TRBD1 (5 bases). CDR3 length: 15 amino acids. The V and J ends lost 0 bases and 3 bases respectively, with 12 bases between them. CDR1 is MGHRA and CDR2 is YSYEKL in the germline V gene. CDR3 region: CASSQEPRVIYEQYF. The CDR3 bases are TGCGCCAGCAGCCAAGAACCCAGGGTAATCTACGAGCAGTACTTC.

This rearrangement joins TRBV5-1 to TRBJ2-5; the D gene is possibly TRBD1 (6 bases). This CDR3 comprises 16 residues. Trimming shortened V by 0 bases and J by 5 bases, and 17 bases separated the two germline ends. CDR1 is SGHRS, CDR2 YFSETQ, per germline. DNA of the CDR3: TGCGCCAGCAGCTTGGGCCAAGGCAGGGGCTTTGAGACCCAGTACTTC. Its protein is CASSLGQGRGFETQYF.

The gene calls are TRBV4-1 and TRBJ1-2; 7 bases line up with TRBD1. The CDR3 loop spans 13 amino acids. V shed 4 bases, J shed 8 bases, and the junction held 7 bases outside the gene matches. Germline V CDR1 and CDR2: MGHRA, YSYEKL. DNA for the CDR3: TGCGCCAGCAGCCTAGGGGGCGGACGGGGCTACACCTTC. This gives the protein CASSLGGGRGYTF.

CDR3 sequence (DNA): TGCGCCAGCAGCCCTGCCGCCGGGACAGGGGGAACCGGGGAGCTGTTTTTT. Protein sequence: CASSPAAGTGGTGELFF. V and J are TRBV5-1 and TRBJ2-2; the match to TRBD1 covers 11 bases. CDR3 size: 17 residues. The V gene end was trimmed by 4 bases and the J gene end by 5 bases; junction bases not matched to a gene: 10. CDR1 is SGHRS and CDR2 is YFSETQ in the germline V gene.

This chain links TRBV27 with TRBJ2-1; D is uncertain. The CDR3 spans 11 residues. Germline CDR1 MNHEY, CDR2 SMNVEV (reference sequence). V dropped 6 bases and J dropped 9 bases, with 9 bases sitting between them. DNA for the CDR3: TGTGCCAGCAGATTAGGGCCTGAGCAGTTCTTC. Translating gives CASRLGPEQFF.

The V and J genes are TRBV6-1 and TRBJ2-4; 8 bases are shared with TRBD1. The CDR3 totals 15 residues. The germline V gene encodes CDR1 MNHNS and CDR2 SASEGT. V lost 6 bases to trimming and J lost 0 bases; unmatched junction nucleotides: 4. This chain's CDR3 is CASRDRDLAKNIQYF. As DNA, the CDR3 is TGTGCCAGCAGGGACAGGGATCTAGCCAAAAACATTCAGTACTTC.

This chain joins TRBV5-1 and TRBJ2-1; TRBD2 matches at 7 bases. This CDR3 comprises 14 residues. Per germline, CDR1 SGHRS and CDR2 YFSETQ. Trimming at V came to 5 bases and at J to 7 bases, leaving 9 bases not matched to a gene. The CDR3 coding sequence is TGCGCCAGCAGTGCCGGACTAGGAATAAATGAGCAGTTCTTC. Encoded protein: CASSAGLGINEQFF.

This rearrangement joins TRBV19 to TRBJ2-6, with 7 bases fitting TRBD2. The CDR3 consists of 16 residues. Germline CDR1 and CDR2: LNHDA and SQIVND (reference sequence). V trimming: 4 bases; J trimming: 4 bases; junction bases outside the gene matches: 7. The CDR3 DNA reads as TGTGCCAGTAGTAGCGTGGGGAGGGCCGGGGCCAACGTCCTGACTTTC. Encoded protein: CASSSVGRAGANVLTF. Complete variable domain (other parts from reference TRBV19 and TRBJ2-6): DGGITQSPKYLFRKEGQNVTLSCEQNLNHDAMYWYRQDPGQGLRLIYYSQIVNDFQKGDIAEGYSVSREKKESFPLTVTSAQKNPTAFYLCASSSVGRAGANVLTFGAGSRLTVL.

This chain joins TRBV5-1 and TRBJ2-5, with TRBD2 identical over 7 bases. CDR3 length: 14 amino acids. CDR1 SGHRS and CDR2 YFSETQ come from the germline V gene. Losses at the gene ends were 3 bases for V and 2 bases for J; bases not matched to a gene: 4. CDR3 DNA sequence: TGCGCCAGCAGCTCCGGACTAGTTCAAGAGACCCAGTACTTC. It yields the protein CASSSGLVQETQYF.

V usage is TRBV6-1 and J usage is TRBJ2-2, with D possibly being TRBD2 (7 bases). Trimming took off 5 bases at V and 8 bases at J, with 15 bases between the two ends. Germline V gene data show CDR1 as MNHNS and CDR2 as SASEGT. This CDR3 contains 14 residues. This CDR3 is CASSTSAGAGELFF. CDR3 DNA: TGTGCCAGCAGTACTAGCGCGGGGGCTGGGGAGCTGTTTTTT.

The chain couples TRBV5-1 to TRBJ2-4, with TRBD1 matching 8 bases. V lost 0 bases, J lost 0 bases, and 11 bases stayed unmatched. The CDR3 loop spans 19 amino acids. The germline V gene encodes CDR1 SGHRS and CDR2 YFSETQ. CDR3 bases: TGCGCCAGCAGCTTGGAGATAGACAGGGGAACCGTAGCCAAAAACATTCAGTACTTC. Amino acids: CASSLEIDRGTVAKNIQYF.

Worth noting for this clone: Sequence at one end of the junction differs from germline and may be a read error. J is TRBJ1-1 and V is TRBV18; unclear D gene. Germline V gene sequence: CDR1 KGHSH, CDR2 LQKENI. This CDR3 contains 16 residues. The CDR3 reads CASSPTFEGPNPEAFF. Here the CDR3 DNA reads TGTGCCAGCTCACCTACGTTCGAGGGTCCGAACCCTGAAGCTTTCTTT.

This rearrangement joins TRBV6-1 to TRBJ2-2, with D tentatively TRBD2 (5 bases). Trimming took 2 bases from V and 12 from J, leaving 13 bases between them. The germline CDR1 and CDR2 sequences are MNHNS and SASEGT. The CDR3 is 13 residues long. The CDR3 DNA reads TGTGCCAGCAGTGAATATAGGGAGATTAAGCTGTTTTTT. Encoded protein: CASSEYREIKLFF.

The rearrangement links TRBV11-2 to TRBJ1-1; D unclear. Germline V CDR1 and CDR2: SGHAT, FQNNGV. CDR3 length: 13 amino acids. The V end was cut by 4 bases, the J end by 11 bases, with 17 bases between. CDR3 residues: CASSSRTPPVAFF. Here the CDR3 DNA reads TGTGCCAGCAGCTCCCGGACTCCACCCGTGGCTTTCTTT.

The chain is built from TRBV29-1 and TRBJ1-4, with D uncertain. Trimming took 6 bases from V and 6 from J, leaving 17 bases between them. The CDR3 totals 14 residues. CDR1 and CDR2 from the germline V gene are SQVTM and ANQGSEA. CDR3 protein: CSVGVTGEDEKLFF. The CDR3 region has the DNA TGCAGCGTCGGTGTAACGGGTGAGGATGAAAAACTGTTTTTT.

V gene TRBV7-9 combines with J gene TRBJ1-1; no reliable D call. V dropped 3 bases and J dropped 7 bases, with 15 bases sitting between them. This CDR3 is built from 14 residues. Germline V gene lookup returns CDR1 SEHNR and CDR2 FQNEAQ (reference sequence). CDR3 bases: TGTGCCAGCAGCTTGGTTGGTAGGCTAGGTGAAGCTTTCTTT. Amino acid sequence: CASSLVGRLGEAFF.

J is TRBJ1-1 and V is TRBV7-9; D uncertain. The germline gives CDR1 SEHNR, CDR2 FQNEAQ (reference sequence). CDR3 length equals 12 residues. Trimming cost V 5 bases and J 4 bases, with 8 bases left between them. The DNA for the CDR3 is TGTGCCAGCAGCCCCTTGGCCACTGAAGCTTTCTTT. It encodes CASSPLATEAFF.

The chain recombines TRBV2 with TRBJ2-7; 12 nucleotides match TRBD2. V was pared by 2 bases and J by 7 bases, with 12 bases of the junction left unmatched. Germline V gene sequence: CDR1 SNHLY, CDR2 FYNNEI. CDR3 length equals 17 residues. CDR3 protein: CASSEHKPGLAGREQYF. CDR3 coding DNA: TGTGCCAGCAGTGAACACAAACCGGGACTAGCGGGTCGAGAGCAGTACTTC. The full variable domain, rest sourced from reference TRBV2 and TRBJ2-7, is EPEVTQTPSHQVTQMGQEVILRCVPISNHLYFYWYRQILGQKVEFLVSFYNNEISEKSEIFDDQFSVERPDGSNFTLKIRSTKLEDSAMYFCASSEHKPGLAGREQYFGPGTRLTVT.

This chain connects TRBV6-1 to TRBJ1-2; D is uncertain. The germline V gene encodes CDR1 MNHNS and CDR2 SASEGT. Trimming took 10 bases from V and 4 from J, leaving 13 bases between them. This CDR3 comprises 12 residues. CDR3 residues: CATDREGYGYTF. The CDR3 bases are TGTGCCACCGACCGGGAAGGCTATGGCTACACCTTC.

The V and J genes are TRBV7-8 and TRBJ2-1, with 9 bases that match TRBD1. CDR3 size: 16 residues. The germline V gene has CDR1 SGHVS and CDR2 FQNEAQ. Unmatched junction bases numbered 5, after V lost 5 bases and J lost 0 bases. In nucleotides, the CDR3 is TGTGCCAGCAGCACTAGGGACAGGGCCTCCTACAATGAGCAGTTCTTC. It specifies CASSTRDRASYNEQFF.

This CDR3 is CASSLKGGGIQYF. DNA of the CDR3: TGTGCCAGCAGCTTGAAGGGAGGCGGCATTCAGTACTTC. V is TRBV5-6 and J is TRBJ2-4; TRBD2 is a possible D gene (6 bases). This CDR3 spans 13 amino acids. Looked up from germline, CDR1 is SGHDT and CDR2 is YYEEEE. Trimming left V 1 base short and J 9 bases short, with 11 bases between.

This rearrangement joins TRBV5-1 to TRBJ2-7; 13 bases are shared with TRBD2. J gave up 0 bases and V 0 bases, and 9 bases lay outside the gene matches. CDR1 SGHRS and CDR2 YFSETQ come from the germline V gene. The CDR3 is made up of 19 amino acids. The CDR3, as DNA: TGCGCCAGCAGCTTGGAGGGACTAGCGGGATATTTACCCTCCTACGAGCAGTACTTC. Amino acid sequence: CASSLEGLAGYLPSYEQYF.